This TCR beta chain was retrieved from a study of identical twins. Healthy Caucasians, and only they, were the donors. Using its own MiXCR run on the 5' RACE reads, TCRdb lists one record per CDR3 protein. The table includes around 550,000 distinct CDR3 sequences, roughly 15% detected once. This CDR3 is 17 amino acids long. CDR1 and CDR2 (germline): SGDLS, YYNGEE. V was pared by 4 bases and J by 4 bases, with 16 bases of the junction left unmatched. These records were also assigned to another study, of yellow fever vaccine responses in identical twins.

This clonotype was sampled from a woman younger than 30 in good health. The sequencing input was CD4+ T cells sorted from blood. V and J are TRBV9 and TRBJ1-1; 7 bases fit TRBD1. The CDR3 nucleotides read TGTGCCAGCAGCCCGAGCGGGACACTCTCAGGGGGCACTGAAGCTTTCTTT. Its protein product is CASSPSGTLSGGTEAFF.